This is a list of T cell receptor beta chains from one sample in a study of blood T cell repertoires in COVID-19. Assay: immunoSEQ multiplex PCR; the TCRdb copy retains only in-frame clones and omits some. The data contain 250,000 to 350,000 clones, about 85% of them singletons. The sample was peripheral blood. The receptors stem from a woman between 45 and 60 years old who had recovered from COVID-19. CDR3s include the opening cysteine and the closing phenylalanine or tryptophan. The D gene is left open where the match is weak. The size entry is marked missing in some rows and otherwise reads once, few, many or a size class.

>TRBV10-3|-|TRBJ2-3|TRBD2
TGTGCCGCCAGCCCCTCGAACGCGGGGGGGAGGGATACGCAGTATTTT
CAASPSNAGGRDTQYF
>TRBV18|-|TRBJ2-1|-
TGTGCCAGCTCACCGAGGATGGAGGAGAAGAAGTTCTTC
CASSPRMEEKKFF
>TRBV7-8|-|TRBJ2-7|-
TGTGCCAGCAGTTTCCAGGGGTCCTCCTACGAGCAGTACTTC
CASSFQGSSYEQYF
>TRBV2|-|TRBJ1-1|-
TGTGCCAGCACGGAAAGTCGGGACACTGAAGCTTTCTTT
CASTESRDTEAFF
>TRBV12-3/TRBV12-4|-|TRBJ2-2|-
TGTGCCAGCAGTTTAGCCGGCACCGGGGAGCTGTTTTTT
CASSLAGTGELFF
>TRBV18|-|TRBJ2-7|TRBD1
TGTGCCAGCTCACCGGGCGCAGGGGGCTACGAGCAGTACTTC
CASSPGAGGYEQYF
>TRBV7-2|-|TRBJ2-7|TRBD1
TGTGCCAGCAGCTCGGACAGGATTTCCTACGAGCAGTACTTC
CASSSDRISYEQYF
>TRBV28|-|TRBJ2-5|TRBD1
TGTGCCAGCAGTGATGGACAGGGGAGGGAGACCCAGTACTTC
CASSDGQGRETQYF
>TRBV27|few|TRBJ1-5|TRBD1
TGTGCCAGCAGCACAGGGGGCTGGCCCCAGCATTTT
CASSTGGWPQHF
>TRBV6-5|-|TRBJ2-7|-
TGTGCCAGCAGTTACCCGGGGACCTACGAGCAGTACTTC
CASSYPGTYEQYF
>TRBV6-2/TRBV6-3|-|TRBJ1-2|-
TGTGCCAGCAGCTATCTGGCGGCGGGGGGCTACACCTTC
CASSYLAAGGYTF
>TRBV20-1|-|TRBJ2-5|TRBD1
TGCAGTGCTAGTAGACAGGGGGCTGAGAGGGAGACCCAGTACTTC
CSASRQGAERETQYF
>TRBV7-9|-|TRBJ2-7|-
TGTGCCAGCAGCCCTCCGTGGGGGGTAGAGCAGTACTTC
CASSPPWGVEQYF
>TRBV7-8|-|TRBJ2-7|TRBD2
TGTGCCAGCAGCCCATCTAGCGGGAGGGCCGTGTACGAGCAGTACTTC
CASSPSSGRAVYEQYF
>TRBV29-1|-|TRBJ1-2|TRBD1
TGCAGCGTCGGGGGGGGACAGGGGAATTCCTATGGCTACACCTTC
CSVGGGQGNSYGYTF
>TRBV6-5|-|TRBJ1-2|TRBD1
TGTGCCAGCAGGGACAGGGTTGATTCCGGCTACACCTTC
CASRDRVDSGYTF
>TRBV27|-|TRBJ2-7|TRBD1
TGTGCCAGCAGTTCTCTAGGGACAGACTTCTACGAGCAGTACTTC
CASSSLGTDFYEQYF
>TRBV6-2/TRBV6-3|-|TRBJ1-2|TRBD1
TGTGCCAGCAGTTACCCCCTAGGACAGGGGGTCGGCTACACCTTC
CASSYPLGQGVGYTF
>TRBV10-3|-|TRBJ1-2|-
TGTGCCATCGAGGGGGGGGGTCACTATGGCTACACCTTC
CAIEGGGHYGYTF
>TRBV5-1|-|TRBJ2-3|-
TGCGCCAGCAGCGTTATTGACAGGGATACGCAGTATTTT
CASSVIDRDTQYF
>TRBV5-4|-|TRBJ1-3|TRBD1
TGTGCCAGCAGCAGGGCTGGACAGGATGGAAACACCATATATTTT
CASSRAGQDGNTIYF
>TRBV7-8|-|TRBJ1-6|-
TGTGCCAGCAGCTATGAACTCCCGGGGAATTCACCCCTCCACTTT
CASSYELPGNSPLHF
>TRBV5-1|-|TRBJ1-1|TRBD1
TGCGCCAGCAGCGTGTGGGGACTGGACAGGGTGTCCGACCGGGAAGCTTTCTTT
CASSVWGLDRVSDREAFF
>TRBV4-3|-|TRBJ2-7|-
TGCGCCAGCAGCCAAGAAGTAGCGCCGTCCTACGAGCAGTACTTC
CASSQEVAPSYEQYF
>TRBV4-3|-|TRBJ2-1|-
TGCGCCAGCAGCCAAGTAAGGAGCTCCTACAATGAGCAGTTCTTC
CASSQVRSSYNEQFF
>TRBV19|once|TRBJ1-5|-
TGTGCCAGTAGTACTGGGAGTCAGCCCCAGCATTTT
CASSTGSQPQHF
>TRBV28|-|TRBJ2-4|-
TGTGCCAGCAGTCAACAGGGAATAAGGGCCAAAAACATTCAGTACTTC
CASSQQGIRAKNIQYF
>TRBV28|-|TRBJ2-1|TRBD1
TGTGCCAGCAGTCAGCCACAGGGGGGATCCTACAATGAGCAGTTCTTC
CASSQPQGGSYNEQFF
>TRBV7-8|-|TRBJ1-3|-
TGTGCCAGCAGTTCCCTCGACAGATCCTACACCATATATTTT
CASSSLDRSYTIYF
>TRBV30|-|TRBJ1-6|TRBD1
TGTGCCTGGAGTGGGACAGGGTGGTCACCCCTCCACTTT
CAWSGTGWSPLHF
>TRBV5-4|-|TRBJ1-3|-
TGTGCCAGCAGCTTGTCCACTGGAAACACCATATATTTT
CASSLSTGNTIYF
>TRBV4-2|-|TRBJ2-7|-
TGTGCCAGCAGCCAACTGCTCAGGGGACCCTACGAGCAGTACTTC
CASSQLLRGPYEQYF
>TRBV7-2|-|TRBJ2-7|-
TGTGCCAGCAGCTTAGCGCCGGGTTCCTACGAGCAGTACTTC
CASSLAPGSYEQYF
>TRBV6-1|once|TRBJ1-4|-
TGTGCCAGCAGTGAATCTGGGCTGCGGAGGGATAATGAAAAACTGTTTTTT
CASSESGLRRDNEKLFF
>TRBV29-1|-|TRBJ2-1|-
TGCAGCGTGCCTGGCGGGATCTCCTACAATGAGCAGTTCTTC
CSVPGGISYNEQFF
>TRBV5-6|-|TRBJ1-1|TRBD1
TGTGCCAGCAGTAAAAAAGAGGGGGCTTTTTTATCGTCTTTCTTT
CASSKKEGAFLSSFF